The text below deals with one T cell receptor beta chain. Its antigen is unidentified. The CDR3 contains 17 residues. The germline gives CDR1 SEHNR, CDR2 FQNEAQ (reference sequence). This specimen belongs to a study of T cells expressing NK-cell markers. Study overall: It was sorted CD3+CD56+NKG2C+, CD3+CD56+NKG2C- and CD3+CD56-NKG2C+ T cells that supplied the TCR beta repertoires. Study findings and constraints: Several of the donors also had these clonotypes leading their CD3+CD56-NKG2C+ fraction.

Reanalyzing the 5' RACE reads, TCRdb keeps one entry per CDR3 protein, without DNA. This repertoire comprises 550,000 to 600,000 distinct CDR3 sequences; its ten largest clones make up approximately 4%. This receptor was identified in a man between 18 and 35 years old in good health. Material for sequencing was blood T cells: a sorted CD56 or NKG2C T cell subset, CD4+ or CD8+ T cells, or bulk PBMC T cells (not recorded which). The V and J genes are TRBV7-9 and TRBJ2-1; with no DNA, the TCRdb D assignment of TRBD1 cannot be verified. CDR3: CASSLEEQGSGDNEQFF.